This T cell receptor beta chain is from a study of radiation and T cells in renal cell carcinoma. About this clone: What it binds is unknown.

Libraries were prepared by immunoSEQ multiplex PCR; TCRdb keeps only in-frame clonotypes and omits some of them. The profile shows fewer than 200,000 clones, about 87% of them singletons. The ends were cut back, 6 bases at V and 0 bases at J, with 9 bases in the middle. Looked up from germline, CDR1 is MNHNS and CDR2 is SASEGT. This CDR3 is 13 amino acids long. Study-wide results and caveats: Without pretreatment biopsies, baseline tumor clonotype presence was undetermined.

The time point was: blood 4 weeks post-SBRT, at nephrectomy. Sample treatment: 15 Gy SBRT to primary tumor, nephrectomy 4 weeks later. This rearrangement joins TRBV6-1 to TRBJ2-7; D gene uncertain. The receptor was isolated from a woman in her 50s with renal cell carcinoma. The sequenced sample was blood, obtained from a patient whose treatment included radiotherapy and nephrectomy. In DNA, the CDR3 is TGTGCCAGCAGAGCATTAAGCTCCTACGAGCAGTACTTC. Translating it yields CASRALSSYEQYF.